This T cell receptor (beta chain) was observed in a study of CD8+ T cells in alopecia areata. General observations from the study: Whether baseline CD8+ expansion is linked to response remains uncertain, given a single nonresponder.

From germline, CDR1 is GTSNPN and CDR2 SVGIG (reference sequence). This CDR3 spans 15 amino acids. V lost 0 bases and J lost 2; bases outside the gene matches: 4. Stated treatment: oral pan-JAK inhibitor, 5-10 mg twice daily. This clone was seen a few times. Its antigen is unknown. Extracted RNA was reverse transcribed, and the resulting cDNA served as sequencing template. Some clones are missing from TCRdb's copy, which holds only in-frame ones; the method was immunoSEQ multiplex PCR. The profile shows about 120,000 clones, about 60% of them singletons. The receptor was isolated from a human donor with alopecia areata. The V and J genes are TRBV30 and TRBJ2-1; 7 bases match TRBD1. The material was CD8+ T cells sorted from blood, obtained at week 24, from a patient treated with tofacitinib. For the CDR3, the DNA is TGTGCCTGGAGTGTCGAAGGGGGCCCCTACAATGAGCAGTTCTTC. Translating it yields CAWSVEGGPYNEQFF.